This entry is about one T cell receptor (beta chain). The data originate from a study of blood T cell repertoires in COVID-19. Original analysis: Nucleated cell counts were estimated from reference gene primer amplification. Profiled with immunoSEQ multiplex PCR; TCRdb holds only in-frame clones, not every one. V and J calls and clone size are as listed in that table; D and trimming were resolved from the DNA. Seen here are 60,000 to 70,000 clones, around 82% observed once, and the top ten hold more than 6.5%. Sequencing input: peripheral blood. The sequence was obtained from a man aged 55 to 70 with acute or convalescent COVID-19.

The CDR3 nucleotides are TGTGCCAGCAGTTACAGGGACAGGGGGCTGTACGAGCAGTACTTC. This encodes CASSYRDRGLYEQYF. The chain joins TRBV6-5 to TRBJ2-7, with 12 bases aligning to TRBD1. Looked up from germline, CDR1 is MNHEY and CDR2 is SVGAGI. Losses at the gene ends were 2 bases for V and 4 bases for J; bases not matched to a gene: 3. This CDR3 is 15 amino acids long.